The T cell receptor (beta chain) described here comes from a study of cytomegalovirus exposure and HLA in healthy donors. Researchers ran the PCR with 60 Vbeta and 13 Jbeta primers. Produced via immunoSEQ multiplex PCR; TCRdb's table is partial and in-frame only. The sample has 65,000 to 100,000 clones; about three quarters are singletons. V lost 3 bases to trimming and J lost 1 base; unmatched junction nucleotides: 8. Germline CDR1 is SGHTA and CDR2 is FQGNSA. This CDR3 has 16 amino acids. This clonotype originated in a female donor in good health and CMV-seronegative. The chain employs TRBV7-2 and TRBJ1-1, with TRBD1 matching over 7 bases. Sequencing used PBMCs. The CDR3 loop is CASSLSIRTGNTEAFF. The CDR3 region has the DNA TGTGCCAGCAGCTTGAGCATACGGACAGGGAACACTGAAGCTTTCTTT.